This T cell receptor (beta chain) is drawn from a study of T cells in Graves' hyperthyroidism and ophthalmopathy. Using RNA transcripts as the source, TCR beta CDR3 regions were amplified. The HTBI set primed first-round TCR CDR3 RT-PCR. Via MiXCR, TCRdb re-called the multiplex PCR reads, giving one row per CDR3 protein. The profile covers about 600,000 distinct CDR3 sequences, with around 16% appearing a single time and under 3.5% taken by the ten largest. This clonotype was counted at least ten times. The CDR3 is 13 residues long. V gave up 4 bases and J gave up 3 bases; unmatched junction bases: 3. The germline V gene has CDR1 SGHRS and CDR2 YFSETQ.

This sequence was found in a woman aged 40 to 49 with Graves' ophthalmopathy. The source material was blood. The chain employs TRBV5-1 and TRBJ2-5; TRBD1 aligns across 7 bases. The CDR3 nucleotides read TGCGCCAGCAGCCGGACAGGAAAAGAGACCCAGTACTTC. Translating gives CASSRTGKETQYF.